This TCR beta chain was sequenced for a study of blood T cell repertoires in COVID-19. Study in general: PBMCs, B-cell-depleted T cells, or T cells were the source of the cDNA or gDNA that made up the material.

How the authors handled the data: Reference gene primer amplification gave nucleated cell count estimates. Only in-frame clones appear in the TCRdb table, and some are missing; sequencing was by immunoSEQ multiplex PCR. V and J calls and clone size are those listed in that table; D and trimming were worked out from the DNA. Of about 90,000 clones in the sample, around 94% were seen once. Germline V CDR1 and CDR2: SGHTA, FQGNSA. CDR3 length: 14 amino acids. Germline trimming cut 3 bases from V and 14 bases from J; bases unmatched to any gene: 6. This TCR came from a woman in her fifties or sixties with active COVID-19. The sequencing sample was made of peripheral blood. V gene TRBV7-2 combines with J gene TRBJ2-1; 14 bases align to TRBD2. The CDR3 DNA follows: TGTGCCAGCAGCTTTCGGGGACTAGCGGGAGAAAAGTTCTTC. This translates into CASSFRGLAGEKFF.